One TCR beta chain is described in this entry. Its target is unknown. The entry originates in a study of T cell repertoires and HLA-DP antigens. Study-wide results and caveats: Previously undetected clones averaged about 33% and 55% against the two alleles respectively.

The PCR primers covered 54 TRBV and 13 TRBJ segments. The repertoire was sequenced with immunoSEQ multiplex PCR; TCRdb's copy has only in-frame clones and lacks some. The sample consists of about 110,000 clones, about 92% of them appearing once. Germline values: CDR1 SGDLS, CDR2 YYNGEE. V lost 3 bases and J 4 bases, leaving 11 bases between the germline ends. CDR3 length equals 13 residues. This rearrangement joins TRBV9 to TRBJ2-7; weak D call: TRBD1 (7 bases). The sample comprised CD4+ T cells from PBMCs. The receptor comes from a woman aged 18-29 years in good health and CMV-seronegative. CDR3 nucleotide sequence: TGTGCCAGCAGCGCACCAGGGGGGTACGAGCAGTACGTC. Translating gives CASSAPGGYEQYV.